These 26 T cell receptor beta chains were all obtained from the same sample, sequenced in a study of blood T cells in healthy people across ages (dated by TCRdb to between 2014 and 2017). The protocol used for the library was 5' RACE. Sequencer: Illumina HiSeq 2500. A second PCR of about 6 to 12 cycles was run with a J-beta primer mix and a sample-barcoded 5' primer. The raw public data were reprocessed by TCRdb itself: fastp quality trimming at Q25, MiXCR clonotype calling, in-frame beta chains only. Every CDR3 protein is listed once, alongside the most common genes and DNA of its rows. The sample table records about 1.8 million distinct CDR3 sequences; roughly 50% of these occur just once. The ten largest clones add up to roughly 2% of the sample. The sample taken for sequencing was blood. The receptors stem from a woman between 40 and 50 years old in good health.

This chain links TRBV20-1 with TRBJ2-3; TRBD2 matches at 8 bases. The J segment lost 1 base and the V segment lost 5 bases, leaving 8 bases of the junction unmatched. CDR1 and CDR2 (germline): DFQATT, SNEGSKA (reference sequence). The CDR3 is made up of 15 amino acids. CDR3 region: CSARWRGVGTDTQYF. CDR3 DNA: TGCAGTGCTCGCTGGCGGGGGGTGGGCACAGATACGCAGTATTTT.

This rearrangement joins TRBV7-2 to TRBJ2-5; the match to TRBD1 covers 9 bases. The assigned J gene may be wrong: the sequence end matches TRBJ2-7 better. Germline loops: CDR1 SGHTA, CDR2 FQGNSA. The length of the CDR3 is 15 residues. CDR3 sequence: CASSHTGTGTYEQYF. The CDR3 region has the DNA TGTGCCAGCAGCCATACCGGGACAGGGACCTACGAGCAGTACTTC.

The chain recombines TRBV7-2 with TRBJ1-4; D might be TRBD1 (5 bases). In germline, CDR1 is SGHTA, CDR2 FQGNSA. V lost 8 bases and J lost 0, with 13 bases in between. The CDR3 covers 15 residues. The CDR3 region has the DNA TGTGCCAGCCAAATTGGGGGGGCAACTAATGAAAAACTGTTTTTT. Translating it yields CASQIGGATNEKLFF.

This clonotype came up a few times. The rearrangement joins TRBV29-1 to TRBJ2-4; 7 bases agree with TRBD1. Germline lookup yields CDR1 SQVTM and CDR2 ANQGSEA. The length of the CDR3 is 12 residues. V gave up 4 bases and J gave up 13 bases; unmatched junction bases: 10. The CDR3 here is CSVAGTDYAQYF. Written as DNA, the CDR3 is TGCAGCGTTGCCGGGACAGATTATGCGCAGTACTTC. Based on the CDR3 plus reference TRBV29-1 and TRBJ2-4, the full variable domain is SAVISQKPSRDICQRGTSLTIQCQVDSQVTMMFWYRQQPGQSLTLIATANQGSEATYESGFVIDKFPISRPNLTFSTLTVSNMSPEDSSIYLCSVAGTDYAQYFGAGTRLSVL.

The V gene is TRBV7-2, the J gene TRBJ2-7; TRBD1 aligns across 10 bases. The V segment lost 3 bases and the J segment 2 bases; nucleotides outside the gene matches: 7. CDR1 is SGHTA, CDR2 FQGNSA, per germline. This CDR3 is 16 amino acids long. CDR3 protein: CASSFGGGQGTYEQYF. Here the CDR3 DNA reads TGTGCCAGCAGCTTTGGGGGGGGACAGGGGACCTACGAGCAGTACTTC.

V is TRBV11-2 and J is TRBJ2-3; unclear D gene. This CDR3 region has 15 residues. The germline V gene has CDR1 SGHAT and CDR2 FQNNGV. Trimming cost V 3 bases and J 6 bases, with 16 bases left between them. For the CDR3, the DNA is TGTGCCAGCAGCTTCAGGATTGAGTGGGCGGATACGCAGTATTTT. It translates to CASSFRIEWADTQYF. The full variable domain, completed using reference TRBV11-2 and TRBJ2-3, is EAGVAQSPRYKIIEKRQSVAFWCNPISGHATLYWYQQILGQGPKLLIQFQNNGVVDDSQLPKDRFSAERLKGVDSTLKIQPAKLEDSAVYLCASSFRIEWADTQYFGPGTRLTVL.

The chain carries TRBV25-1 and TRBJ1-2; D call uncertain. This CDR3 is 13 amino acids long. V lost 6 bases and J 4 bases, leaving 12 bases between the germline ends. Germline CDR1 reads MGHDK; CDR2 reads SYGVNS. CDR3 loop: CASSPITSYGYTF. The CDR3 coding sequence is TGTGCCAGCAGCCCCATAACCAGCTATGGCTACACCTTC.

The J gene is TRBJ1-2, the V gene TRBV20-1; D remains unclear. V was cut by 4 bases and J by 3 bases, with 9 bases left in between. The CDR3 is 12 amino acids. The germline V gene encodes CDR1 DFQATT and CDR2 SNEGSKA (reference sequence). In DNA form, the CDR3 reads TGCAGTGCTAAGCATGTGGACTATGGCTACACCTTC. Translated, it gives CSAKHVDYGYTF.

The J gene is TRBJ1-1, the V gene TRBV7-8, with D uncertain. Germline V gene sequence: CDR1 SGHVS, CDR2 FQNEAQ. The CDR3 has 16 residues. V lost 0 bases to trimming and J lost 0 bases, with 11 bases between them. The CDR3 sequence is CASSLAGYDLNTEAFF. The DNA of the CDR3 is TGTGCCAGCAGCTTAGCAGGGTACGATTTGAACACTGAAGCTTTCTTT.

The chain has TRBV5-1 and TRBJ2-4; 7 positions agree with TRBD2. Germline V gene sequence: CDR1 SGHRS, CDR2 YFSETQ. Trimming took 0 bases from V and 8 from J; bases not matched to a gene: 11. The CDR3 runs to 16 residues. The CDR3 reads CASSLAGGGGGDIQYF. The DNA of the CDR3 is TGCGCCAGCAGCTTGGCCGGCGGCGGGGGAGGGGACATTCAGTACTTC.

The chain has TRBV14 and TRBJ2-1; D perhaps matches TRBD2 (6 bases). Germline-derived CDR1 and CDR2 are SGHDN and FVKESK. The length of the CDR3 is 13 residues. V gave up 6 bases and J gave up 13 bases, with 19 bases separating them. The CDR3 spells CASSRRAQNIQFF. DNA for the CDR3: TGTGCCAGCAGTCGGAGGGCCCAAAACATTCAGTTCTTC.

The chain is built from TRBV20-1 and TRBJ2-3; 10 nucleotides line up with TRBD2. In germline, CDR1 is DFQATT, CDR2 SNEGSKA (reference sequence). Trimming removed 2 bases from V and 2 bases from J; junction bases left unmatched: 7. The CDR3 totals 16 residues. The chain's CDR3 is CSARTPAGGPTDTQYF. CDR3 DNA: TGCAGTGCTAGAACTCCAGCGGGGGGGCCCACAGATACGCAGTATTTT.

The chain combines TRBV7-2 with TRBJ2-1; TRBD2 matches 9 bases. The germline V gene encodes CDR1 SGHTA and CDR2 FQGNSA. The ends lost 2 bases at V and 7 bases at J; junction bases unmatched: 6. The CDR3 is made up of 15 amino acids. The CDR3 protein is CASSLLWTSANEQFF. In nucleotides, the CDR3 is TGTGCCAGCAGCTTACTATGGACTAGCGCAAATGAGCAGTTCTTC.

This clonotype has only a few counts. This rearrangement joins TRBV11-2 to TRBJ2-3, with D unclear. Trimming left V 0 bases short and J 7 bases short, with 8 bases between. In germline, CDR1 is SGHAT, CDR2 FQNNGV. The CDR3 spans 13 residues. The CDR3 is CASSLDRQYTQYF. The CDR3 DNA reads TGTGCCAGCAGCTTAGATCGGCAATATACGCAGTATTTT.

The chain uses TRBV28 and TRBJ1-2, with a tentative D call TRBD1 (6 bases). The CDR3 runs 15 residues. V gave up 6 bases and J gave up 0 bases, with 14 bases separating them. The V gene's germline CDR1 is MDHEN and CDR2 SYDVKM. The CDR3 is CASRYAGGPNYGYTF. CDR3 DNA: TGTGCCAGCAGATATGCTGGGGGGCCTAACTATGGCTACACCTTC.

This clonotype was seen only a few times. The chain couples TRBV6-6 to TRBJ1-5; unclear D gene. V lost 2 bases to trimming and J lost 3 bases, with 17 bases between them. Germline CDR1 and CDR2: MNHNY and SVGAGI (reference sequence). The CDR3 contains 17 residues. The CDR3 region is CASSYTHQAIYNQPQHF. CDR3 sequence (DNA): TGTGCCAGCAGTTACACCCATCAGGCAATTTACAATCAGCCCCAGCATTTT.

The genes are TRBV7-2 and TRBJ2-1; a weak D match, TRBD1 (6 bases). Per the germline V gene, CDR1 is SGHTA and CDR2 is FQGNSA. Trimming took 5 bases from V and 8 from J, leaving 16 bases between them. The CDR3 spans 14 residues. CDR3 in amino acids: CASSPQGIKDEQFF. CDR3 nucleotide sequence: TGTGCCAGCAGCCCGCAGGGGATTAAAGATGAGCAGTTCTTC.

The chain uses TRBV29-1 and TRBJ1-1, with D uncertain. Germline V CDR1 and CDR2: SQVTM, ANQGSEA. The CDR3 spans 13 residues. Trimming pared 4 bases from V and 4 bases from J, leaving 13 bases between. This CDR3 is CSVGVSPGTEAFF. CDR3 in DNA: TGCAGCGTTGGTGTGTCCCCAGGCACTGAAGCTTTCTTT.

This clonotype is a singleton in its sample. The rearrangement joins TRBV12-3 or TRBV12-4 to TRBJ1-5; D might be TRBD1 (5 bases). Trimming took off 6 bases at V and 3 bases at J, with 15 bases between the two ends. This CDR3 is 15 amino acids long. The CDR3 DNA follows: TGTGCCAGCAGCCGCGCTGACAGCTACAATCAGCCCCAGCATTTT. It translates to CASSRADSYNQPQHF.

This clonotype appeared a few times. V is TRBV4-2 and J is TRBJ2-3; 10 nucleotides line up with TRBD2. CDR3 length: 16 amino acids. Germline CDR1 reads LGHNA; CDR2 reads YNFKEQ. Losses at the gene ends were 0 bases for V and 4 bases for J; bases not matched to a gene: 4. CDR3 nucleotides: TGTGCCAGCAGCCAAGACCCAGCGGGGGGGTCAGATACGCAGTATTTT. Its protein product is CASSQDPAGGSDTQYF.

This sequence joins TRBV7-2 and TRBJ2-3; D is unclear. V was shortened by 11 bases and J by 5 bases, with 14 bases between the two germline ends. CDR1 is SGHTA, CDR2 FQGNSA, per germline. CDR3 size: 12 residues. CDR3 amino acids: CAGAVHQDTQYF. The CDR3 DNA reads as TGTGCCGGAGCAGTGCATCAAGATACGCAGTATTTT.

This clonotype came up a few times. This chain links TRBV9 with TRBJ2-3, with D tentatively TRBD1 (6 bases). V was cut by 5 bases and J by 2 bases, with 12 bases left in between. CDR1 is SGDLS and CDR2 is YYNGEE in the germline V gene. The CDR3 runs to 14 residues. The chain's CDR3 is CASSVDSHTDTQYF. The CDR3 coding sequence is TGTGCCAGCAGTGTGGACAGTCACACAGATACGCAGTATTTT.

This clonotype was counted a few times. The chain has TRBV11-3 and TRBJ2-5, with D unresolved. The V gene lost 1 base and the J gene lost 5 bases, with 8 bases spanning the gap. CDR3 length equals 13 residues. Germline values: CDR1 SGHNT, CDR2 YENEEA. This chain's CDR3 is CASSLVRWETQYF. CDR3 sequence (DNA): TGTGCCAGCAGCTTAGTTCGCTGGGAGACCCAGTACTTC. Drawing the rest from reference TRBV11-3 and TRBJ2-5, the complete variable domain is EAGVVQSPRYKIIEKKQPVAFWCNPISGHNTLYWYLQNLGQGPELLIRYENEEAVDDSQLPKDRFSAERLKGVDSTLKIQPAELGDSAVYLCASSLVRWETQYFGPGTRLLVL.

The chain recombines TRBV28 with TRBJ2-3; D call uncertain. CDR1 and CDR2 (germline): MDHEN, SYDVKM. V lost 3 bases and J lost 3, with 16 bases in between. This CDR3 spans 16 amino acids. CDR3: CASSFISTLGTDTQYF. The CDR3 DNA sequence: TGTGCCAGCAGTTTTATATCTACTCTAGGAACAGATACGCAGTATTTT.

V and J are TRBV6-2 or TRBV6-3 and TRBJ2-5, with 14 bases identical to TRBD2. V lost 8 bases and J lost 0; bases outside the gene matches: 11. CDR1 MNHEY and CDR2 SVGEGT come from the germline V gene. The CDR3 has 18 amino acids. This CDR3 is CASGRGTSGGHYQETQYF. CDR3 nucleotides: TGTGCCAGCGGACGCGGGACTAGCGGGGGCCATTACCAAGAGACCCAGTACTTC.

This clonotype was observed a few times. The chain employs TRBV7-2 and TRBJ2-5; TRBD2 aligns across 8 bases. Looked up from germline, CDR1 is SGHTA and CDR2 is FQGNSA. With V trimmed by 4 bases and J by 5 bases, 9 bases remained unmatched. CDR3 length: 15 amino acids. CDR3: CASSSSRGAAETQYF. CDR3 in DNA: TGTGCCAGCAGCTCGTCGCGGGGGGCCGCCGAGACCCAGTACTTC.